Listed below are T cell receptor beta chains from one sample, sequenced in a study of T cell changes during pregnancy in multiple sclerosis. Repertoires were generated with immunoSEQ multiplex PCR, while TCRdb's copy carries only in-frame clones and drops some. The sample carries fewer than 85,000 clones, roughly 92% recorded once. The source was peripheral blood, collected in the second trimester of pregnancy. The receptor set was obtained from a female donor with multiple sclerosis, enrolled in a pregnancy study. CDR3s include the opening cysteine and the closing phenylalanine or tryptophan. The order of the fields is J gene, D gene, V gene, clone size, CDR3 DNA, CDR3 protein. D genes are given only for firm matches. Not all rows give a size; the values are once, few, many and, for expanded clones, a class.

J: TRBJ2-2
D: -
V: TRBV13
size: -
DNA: TGTGCCAGCAGCTTAGGATTAAGGACAGAACTGAACACCGGGGAGCTGTTTTTT
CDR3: CASSLGLRTELNTGELFF

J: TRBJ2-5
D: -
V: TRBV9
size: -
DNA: TGTGCCAGCAGCGAGGCGGGAAGGGAAGAGACCCAGTACTTC
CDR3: CASSEAGREETQYF

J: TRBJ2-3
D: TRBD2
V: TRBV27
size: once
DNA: TGTGCCACCCATCGTTCGCGGGGGGCCACAGATACGCAGTATTTT
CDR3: CATHRSRGATDTQYF

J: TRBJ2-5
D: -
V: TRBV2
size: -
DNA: TGTGCCAGCCACCTCGGTACGAGGATCCAAGAGACCCAGTACTTC
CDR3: CASHLGTRIQETQYF

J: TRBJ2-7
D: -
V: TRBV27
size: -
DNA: TGTGCCAGCAGTTTAGGGACAAACTACGAGCAGTACTTC
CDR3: CASSLGTNYEQYF

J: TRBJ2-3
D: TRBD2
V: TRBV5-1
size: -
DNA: TGCGCCAGCAGCCGACGACTAGCGGGAGAACCAGATACGCAGTATTTT
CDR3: CASSRRLAGEPDTQYF

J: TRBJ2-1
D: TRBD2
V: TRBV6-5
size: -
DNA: TGTGCCAGCAGTTACCGGGGACTAGCGGCTGTCTATGAGCAGTTCTTC
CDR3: CASSYRGLAAVYEQFF

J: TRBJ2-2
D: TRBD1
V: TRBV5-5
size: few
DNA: TGTGCCAGCAGGATCCAAGACAGGGTCACCGGGGAGCTGTTTTTT
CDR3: CASRIQDRVTGELFF

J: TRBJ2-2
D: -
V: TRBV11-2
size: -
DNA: TGTGCCAGCAGCACCGGGACTTTCAACACCGGGGAGCTGTTTTTT
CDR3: CASSTGTFNTGELFF

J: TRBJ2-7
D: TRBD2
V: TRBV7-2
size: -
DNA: TGTGCCAGCAGCTCGGGACTAGCGGGATTTTCCTACGAGCAGTACTTC
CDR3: CASSSGLAGFSYEQYF

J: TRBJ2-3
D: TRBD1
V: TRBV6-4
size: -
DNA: TGTGCCAGCAGTGAAGAGACAGGGGGCAGCTCAGATACGCAGTATTTT
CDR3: CASSEETGGSSDTQYF

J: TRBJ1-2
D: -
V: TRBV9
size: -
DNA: TGTGCCAGCAGCGCCCAGGGCGCTAACTATGGCTACACCTTC
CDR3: CASSAQGANYGYTF

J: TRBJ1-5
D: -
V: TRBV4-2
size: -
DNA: TGTGCCAGCAGCCAAGTTCAGGGTTCGTCCTATAGCAATCAGCCCCAGCATTTT
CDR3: CASSQVQGSSYSNQPQHF

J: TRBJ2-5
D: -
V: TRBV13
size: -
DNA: TGTGCCAGCAGCTTCAGGACTCTCCAAGAGACCCAGTACTTC
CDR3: CASSFRTLQETQYF

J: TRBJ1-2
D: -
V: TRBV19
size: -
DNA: TGTGCCAGTACCTCCTTGACACAGGGTTCATATGGCTACACCTTC
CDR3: CASTSLTQGSYGYTF

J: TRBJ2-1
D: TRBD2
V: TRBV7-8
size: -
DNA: TGTGCCAGCAGTCCCCGGAGCGGGGGGTACAATGAGCAGTTCTTC
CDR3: CASSPRSGGYNEQFF